This TCR beta chain was identified during a study of T cell responses to AZD1222 COVID-19 vaccine. Between the trimmed V and J ends, which lost 4 bases and 3 bases, there was a span of 14 bases. The CDR3 has 14 amino acids. Germline CDR1 SGDLS, CDR2 YYNGEE. Libraries were prepared by immunoSEQ multiplex PCR; TCRdb keeps only in-frame clonotypes and omits some of them. In the table there are some 100,000 clones, approximately 85% of which are singletons. V is TRBV9 and J is TRBJ2-7; a possible D gene is TRBD2 (7 bases). The TCR originated in an adult in good health. The material was peripheral blood, obtained on day 0 of MenACWY control vaccination. The CDR3 DNA reads TGTGCCAGCAGCTCCTGGGGGGGCGACTACGAGCAGTACTTC. Protein product: CASSSWGGDYEQYF.